The subject of this entry is one T cell receptor (beta chain). Its cognate antigen is unknown. For sequencing, patients were chosen who had shown expansion of CD8+CD57+ cells by flow cytometry. These data belong to a study of CD8+CD57+ T cells in acquired aplastic anemia. In the study overall: Recorded DNA amounts for sorted CD4+ and CD8+ cells had an average of about 3.5 ug.

Regarding the study as a whole: Sharing between patients and controls was observed for about 27 CD8+ CDR3 sequences. Between the patient and control groups, CD8+ Simpson's diversity did not differ significantly.

The CDR3 loop spans 17 amino acids. Trimming at V came to 3 bases and at J to 10 bases, leaving 15 bases not matched to a gene. Germline CDR1 reads LNHNV; CDR2 reads YYDKDF (reference sequence). Both TCR beta VDJ combination and CDR3 sequence profiling were carried out. Genomic DNA was the template for this profiling. TCRdb redid the calling of the reads with MiXCR, one entry per CDR3 protein. The table records roughly 200,000 distinct CDR3 sequences, around three fifths of them present only once. The rearrangement uses TRBV15 and TRBJ2-1; 10 bases are a match to TRBD1. The TCR originated in a human donor with aplastic anemia. The sample consisted of sorted CD4+, CD8+, or CD8+CD57+ T cells (not recorded which) from PBMCs. The CDR3 nucleotides read TGTGCCACCAGCAGCTCCAGGTCGGGACAGGGGCCGGGGGAGCAGTTCTTC. Amino acid sequence: CATSSSRSGQGPGEQFF.